Listed below are T cell receptor beta chains from one sample, sequenced in a study of control samples from healthy donors and cancer patients. Profiled with immunoSEQ multiplex PCR; TCRdb holds only in-frame clones, not every one. This sample carries under 150,000 clones, roughly nine tenths of them seen once, and the ten largest clones take roughly 8.7%. The specimen was blood. These receptors were collected from a woman in her 30s in good health. The CDR3 runs from the conserved cysteine through the conserved F or W. Each record gives: CDR3 protein, CDR3 DNA, D gene, J gene, V gene, clone size. D genes are given only for firm matches. Size is omitted from some rows. Given values are once, few, many or a class for expanded clones.

CDR3 protein: CASSYSWNQPQHF
CDR3 DNA: TGTGCCAGCAGTTACTCGTGGAATCAGCCCCAGCATTTT
D gene: -
J gene: TRBJ1-5
V gene: TRBV6-5
clone size: -

CDR3 protein: CASSPQGEYNEQFF
CDR3 DNA: TGTGCCAGCAGTCCTCAGGGGGAGTACAATGAGCAGTTCTTC
D gene: TRBD1
J gene: TRBJ2-1
V gene: TRBV27
clone size: -

CDR3 protein: CASSFQIRAGSYNEQFF
CDR3 DNA: TGCGCCAGCAGCTTCCAAATACGAGCGGGATCCTACAATGAGCAGTTCTTC
D gene: TRBD2
J gene: TRBJ2-1
V gene: TRBV5-1
clone size: -

CDR3 protein: CASRQGSGNTIYF
CDR3 DNA: TGTGCCAGCAGACAGGGATCTGGAAACACCATATATTTT
D gene: -
J gene: TRBJ1-3
V gene: TRBV9
clone size: -

CDR3 protein: CSVEVGGFLHTGELFF
CDR3 DNA: TGCAGCGTTGAAGTCGGGGGCTTTCTGCACACCGGGGAGCTGTTTTTT
D gene: -
J gene: TRBJ2-2
V gene: TRBV29-1
clone size: -

CDR3 protein: CASSQDSRKETQYF
CDR3 DNA: TGTGCCAGCAGCCAAGACTCTAGAAAAGAGACCCAGTACTTC
D gene: -
J gene: TRBJ2-5
V gene: TRBV3-1/TRBV3-2
clone size: -

CDR3 protein: CASSRQMDQHEQYF
CDR3 DNA: TGTGCCAGCAGCCGCCAAATGGACCAACACGAGCAGTACTTC
D gene: -
J gene: TRBJ2-7
V gene: TRBV6-5
clone size: -

CDR3 protein: CSASKQDSNGYTF
CDR3 DNA: TGCAGTGCTAGTAAACAGGACTCCAACGGCTACACCTTC
D gene: -
J gene: TRBJ1-2
V gene: TRBV20-1
clone size: -

CDR3 protein: CASSLVLALDEQYF
CDR3 DNA: TGTGCCAGCAGCTTAGTCCTAGCCCTCGACGAGCAGTACTTC
D gene: -
J gene: TRBJ2-7
V gene: TRBV7-2
clone size: -

CDR3 protein: CASSRDNTDTQYF
CDR3 DNA: TGCGCCAGCAGCAGGGACAACACAGATACGCAGTATTTT
D gene: -
J gene: TRBJ2-3
V gene: TRBV5-1
clone size: -

CDR3 protein: CASSFTAYRVGGNQPQHF
CDR3 DNA: TGTGCCAGCAGTTTTACTGCCTACAGGGTTGGGGGCAATCAGCCCCAGCATTTT
D gene: -
J gene: TRBJ1-5
V gene: TRBV28
clone size: few

CDR3 protein: CASSNPPTYEQYF
CDR3 DNA: TGTGCCAGTAGTAATCCCCCGACCTACGAGCAGTACTTC
D gene: -
J gene: TRBJ2-7
V gene: TRBV19
clone size: -

CDR3 protein: CAWSVRQEAFF
CDR3 DNA: TGTGCCTGGAGTGTACGACAGGAAGCTTTCTTT
D gene: -
J gene: TRBJ1-1
V gene: TRBV30
clone size: -